This T cell receptor beta chain derives from a study of blood T cell repertoires in COVID-19. Study in general: There were acute and convalescent COVID-19 samples, and they came from the United States, Italy and Spain. PBMCs, B-cell-depleted T cells, or T cells provided the cDNA or gDNA that made up the material.

Source study methods: Scientists estimated how many nucleated cells there were by amplifying reference gene primers. The assay was immunoSEQ multiplex PCR, and TCRdb's table has in-frame clones only and misses some. V and J calls and clone size are copied from that table; D and trimming were computed from the DNA. The sample carries around 81,000 clones, roughly four fifths recorded once. The V and J ends lost 4 bases and 8 bases respectively, with 8 bases between them. This CDR3 has 10 residues. CDR1 DFQATT and CDR2 SNEGSKA come from the germline V gene (reference sequence). The genes are TRBV20-1 and TRBJ1-2; no clear D gene. The TCR comes from a man aged 80 or over with acute or convalescent COVID-19. The sequenced sample was peripheral blood. The CDR3 sequence is CSATSLGYTF. As DNA, the CDR3 is TGCAGTGCTACTTCTCTGGGCTACACCTTC.